This record looks at one T cell receptor beta chain sequence and its context. Antigen unknown. A much larger clone lies one base from this, so it may be a read error. The data derive from a study of molecular identifiers for immune sequencing clone quantification. Study results and limitations: Jurkat TCR RNA spiked in from one cell reportedly remained identifiable amid about 1 million naive cells. Sizes of clones that are highly expanded could be underestimated (if identical TCR molecules share a barcode).

Based on a CD8+CD4-CCR7+CD45RA+ profile, naive CD8 T cells were sorted. V trimming: 9 bases; J trimming: 2 bases; junction bases outside the gene matches: 8. Germline CDR1 reads SNHLY; CDR2 reads FYNNEI. CDR3 length: 15 amino acids. The authors built bulk TCR libraries by previously described methods with listed TCR primers. TCRdb passed the PCR reads through MiXCR, listing each CDR3 protein once. The data hold 490,000 or so distinct CDR3 sequences, with around 25% observed a single time. The specimen sequenced was naive CD8+ T cells from blood, with Jurkat cell RNA spiked in. The subset here: FACS-sorted CD8+CD4-CCR7+CD45RA+ naive T cells. The V call is TRBV2, the J call TRBJ2-3; 10 positions agree with TRBD2. The sequence came from a human donor in good health. Some libraries in this study had Jurkat cell RNA spiked in. For the CDR3, the DNA is TGTGCCAGATCGGGGACTAGCGAACTCACAGATACGCAGTATTTT. Translation gives CARSGTSELTDTQYF. The whole variable domain, filled in from reference TRBV2 and TRBJ2-3, reads EPEVTQTPSHQVTQMGQEVILRCVPISNHLYFYWYRQILGQKVEFLVSFYNNEISEKSEIFDDQFSVERPDGSNFTLKIRSTKLEDSAMYFCARSGTSELTDTQYFGPGTRLTVL.